These T cell receptor beta chains were read from a single sample in a study of blood T cell repertoires in COVID-19. Produced via immunoSEQ multiplex PCR; TCRdb's table is partial and in-frame only. The profile covers around 150,000 clones, with 80% to 95% appearing a single time and 4.5% to 5% taken by the ten largest. Input material: peripheral blood. These receptors were collected from a man aged 25 to 45 with COVID-19, enrolled during active disease. The CDR3 runs from the conserved cysteine through the conserved F or W. The D gene is left open where the match is weak. Not all rows give a size; the values are once, few, many and, for expanded clones, a class.

V	D	J	size	DNA	CDR3
TRBV28	-	TRBJ2-6	-	TGTGCCAGCAGTTCTCAGGGCTCTGGGGCCAACGTCCTGACTTTC	CASSSQGSGANVLTF
TRBV2	-	TRBJ1-5	-	TGTGCCAGCAGTGAAGTGGGCAGGGGCGGGAATCAGCCCCAGCATTTT	CASSEVGRGGNQPQHF
TRBV18	TRBD1	TRBJ2-2	-	TGTGCCAGCTCACCCCCCGGGACAGGGGTCACCGGGGAGCTGTTTTTT	CASSPPGTGVTGELFF
TRBV5-1	TRBD2	TRBJ2-3	once	TGCGCCAGCAGCCCAGGGTTAGCGGGAGGGCCCAGCACAGATACGCAGTATTTT	CASSPGLAGGPSTDTQYF
TRBV7-2	-	TRBJ1-3	-	TGTGCCAGCAGCCCCGGGGGGGCCTTCTCTGGAAACACCATATATTTT	CASSPGGAFSGNTIYF
TRBV27	-	TRBJ2-7	-	TGTGCCAGCAGGCCCGGACTAACTTACGAGCAGTACTTC	CASRPGLTYEQYF
TRBV28	-	TRBJ2-7	-	TGTGCCAGCAGTTTAAACGAGGCCTACGAGCAGTACTTC	CASSLNEAYEQYF
TRBV4-2	-	TRBJ2-7	-	TGTGCCAGCAGCCGACCAGAGGTCTCCTTCTACGAGCAGTACTTC	CASSRPEVSFYEQYF
TRBV6-5	TRBD1	TRBJ2-7	-	TGTGCCAGCAGTTATTCGGAGCAGGGGGTTTACGAGCAGTACTTC	CASSYSEQGVYEQYF
TRBV29-1	TRBD2	TRBJ2-7	once	TGCAGCGTATCCGGGACTAGCGCCTACGAGCAGTACTTC	CSVSGTSAYEQYF